This T cell receptor (beta chain) stems from a study of CD8+ T cells in alopecia areata (dated by TCRdb to between 2018 and 2020). With regard to the full study: The treated patients, all with moderate-to-severe alopecia areata, were enrolled in an open-label pilot trial of oral tofacitinib given at 5 to 10 mg twice daily. Human TCRbeta sequencing covered scalp tissue and sorted CD4+ and CD8+ peripheral blood T cells from patchy and totalis/universalis alopecia areata patients and healthy controls. The RNA source kit depended on sample type: the PAXgene miRNA kit for fixed scalp, the miRNeasy kit for PBMCs, and the RNeasy kit for mouse skin. The study used high-throughput TCRbeta sequencing to examine T cell clonal expansion in alopecia areata, in both the C3H/HeJ mouse model and human patients. The SALT score, which quantifies the percentage of affected scalp surface area, was used to measure disease severity in treated patients. Tofacitinib was given for 6 to 18 months, followed by 6 months of follow-up off drug to assess delayed response and recurrence. Patients on tofacitinib were biopsied at baseline and after 4 and 24 weeks of treatment, and several of the patients also had a later scalp biopsy. Amplification of TCRbeta CDR3 regions was done by immunoSEQ multiplex PCR using 35 Vbeta forward primers and 13 Jbeta reverse primers. Scalp clonality was compared among normal scalp (n=4), patchy alopecia areata scalp (n=8), and alopecia totalis/universalis scalp (n=8). The full study reports these points: Compared with normal scalp, lesional scalp had higher clonality and more expanded CD8+ clones, particularly in alopecia totalis/universalis, a pattern that suggests antigenic drive. Compared with mice, TCR sequences shared between patients were less clear, possibly partly because of HLA diversity across the patient population. Because the treated cohort was small and included a single nonresponder, larger studies are needed to assess links between baseline CD8+ expansion and response. During tofacitinib treatment, many expanded lesional clones stuck around in both scalp and blood, and this persistence may partly explain why relapse happens after treatment is stopped. Resident alphabeta T cells in normal human skin are also sequenced, complicating scalp TCR repertoire analysis, unlike mouse skin dominated by gammadelta T cells. Tofacitinib significantly lowered scalp clonality and the number of expanded CD8+ clones among the top 100 scalp clones.

The sample's time point label, decoded: about 4 weeks on oral tofacitinib. The treatment or condition label corresponds to: oral pan-JAK inhibitor, 5-10 mg twice daily. Lesional scalp punch biopsies and peripheral blood were obtained from alopecia areata patients. PBMCs were separated by density centrifugation and stained for CD3, CD4 and CD8, after which CD4+ and CD8+ T cells were sorted on a FACSAria. Library prep was done by the immunoSEQ multiplex PCR assay. RNA was extracted from all samples and reverse transcribed into cDNA, which served as template for TCR sequencing. First-strand cDNA was synthesized using SuperScript III with a 2:1 mix of oligo-dT and random hexamers. Amplification bias was assessed with a synthetic immune receptor repertoire, and residual bias was removed computationally. As for how the authors treated the data: After raw reads were preprocessed to remove errors, the CDR3 was defined following IMGT conventions as running from the conserved cysteine to phenylalanine. Clonality was calculated as 1 minus Shannon entropy normalized by log2 of the number of productive unique TCRs. Scalp TCRbeta sequences were cross-referenced with sorted blood CD4 and CD8 repertoires so that the CD4 or CD8 identity of scalp clones could be inferred. TCRdb retrieved this table from immuneACCESS and kept in-frame rearrangements only. Not all clones are present; in checked studies, unresolved V genes account for under half, and no reason is known for the remainder. V and J calls and clone size are those listed in that table; D and trimming were worked out from the DNA. This sample has 170,000 or so clones in its table, and 55% to 75% of those were observed once. The ten most abundant clones make up 0.9% to 1% of the sample.

A remark on this clone: The antigen it recognizes is unknown. There are no base qualities to consult, and no much larger clone falls within one base.

The origin of this receptor is a human donor with alopecia areata. Material: CD4+ T cells sorted from blood, obtained at week 4, from a patient treated with tofacitinib.

The DNA is TGTGCCTGGAGTACCCAGGGGGGTCGTGGAAATTCACCCCTCCACTTT. Translated, this is CAWSTQGGRGNSPLHF. The chain couples TRBV30 to TRBJ1-6; 7 bases in the junction line up with TRBD1. Based on the germline V gene (reference sequence), the CDR1 and CDR2 sequences are GTSNPN and SVGIG. Trimming leaves V shorter by 2 bases and J shorter by 7 bases, with the junction holding 11 bases beyond the gene matches. The CDR3 spans 16 residues, from the cysteine through the phenylalanine. Just the 48-base CDR3 DNA is kept, in frame starting at base 1.